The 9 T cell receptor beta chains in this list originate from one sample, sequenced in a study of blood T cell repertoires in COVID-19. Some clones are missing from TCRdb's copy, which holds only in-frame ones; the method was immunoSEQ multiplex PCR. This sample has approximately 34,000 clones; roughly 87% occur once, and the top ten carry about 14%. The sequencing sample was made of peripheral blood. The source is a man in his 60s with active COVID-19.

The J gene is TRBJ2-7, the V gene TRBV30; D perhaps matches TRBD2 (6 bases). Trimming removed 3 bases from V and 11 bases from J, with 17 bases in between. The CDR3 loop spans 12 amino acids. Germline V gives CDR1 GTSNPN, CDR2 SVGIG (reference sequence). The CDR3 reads CAWREPGAKEYF. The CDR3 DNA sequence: TGTGCCTGGAGAGAACCGGGAGCCAAGGAGTACTTC.

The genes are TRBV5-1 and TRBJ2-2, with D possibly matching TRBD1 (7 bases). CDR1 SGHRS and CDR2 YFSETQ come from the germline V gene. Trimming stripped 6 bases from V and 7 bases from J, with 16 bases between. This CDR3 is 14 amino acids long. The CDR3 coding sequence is TGCGCCAGCATAGCCCGACAGGGAGGCGGGGAGCTGTTTTTT. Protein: CASIARQGGGELFF.

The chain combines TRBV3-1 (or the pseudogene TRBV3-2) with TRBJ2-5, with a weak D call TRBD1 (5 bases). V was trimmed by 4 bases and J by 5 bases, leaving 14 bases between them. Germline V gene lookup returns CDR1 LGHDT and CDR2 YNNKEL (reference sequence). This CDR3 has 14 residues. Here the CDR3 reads CASSLGAGMETQYF. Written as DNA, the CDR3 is TGTGCCAGCAGCCTAGGGGCAGGGATGGAGACCCAGTACTTC.

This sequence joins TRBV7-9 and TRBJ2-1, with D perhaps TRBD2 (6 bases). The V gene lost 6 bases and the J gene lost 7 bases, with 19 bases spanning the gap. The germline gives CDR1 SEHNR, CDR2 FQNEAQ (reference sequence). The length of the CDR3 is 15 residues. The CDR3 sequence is CASRLAGYWENEQFF. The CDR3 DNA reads TGTGCCAGCAGGCTGGCGGGGTACTGGGAAAATGAGCAGTTCTTC.

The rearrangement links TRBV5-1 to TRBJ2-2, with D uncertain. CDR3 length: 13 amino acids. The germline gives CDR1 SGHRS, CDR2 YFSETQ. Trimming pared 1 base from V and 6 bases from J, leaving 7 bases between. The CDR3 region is CASSLLEAGELFF. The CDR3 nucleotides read TGCGCCAGCAGCTTGTTAGAGGCCGGGGAGCTGTTTTTT.

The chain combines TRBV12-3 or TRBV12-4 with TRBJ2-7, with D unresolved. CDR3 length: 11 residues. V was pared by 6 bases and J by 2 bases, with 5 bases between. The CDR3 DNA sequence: TGTGCCAGCAGCGTCGCCTACGAGCAGTACTTC. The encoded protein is CASSVAYEQYF.

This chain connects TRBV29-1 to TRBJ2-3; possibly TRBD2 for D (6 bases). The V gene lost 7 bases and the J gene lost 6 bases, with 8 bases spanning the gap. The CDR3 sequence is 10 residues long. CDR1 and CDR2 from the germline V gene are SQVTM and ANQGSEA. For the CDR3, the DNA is TGCAGCGCTGGAGGGGATACGCAGTATTTT. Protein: CSAGGDTQYF.

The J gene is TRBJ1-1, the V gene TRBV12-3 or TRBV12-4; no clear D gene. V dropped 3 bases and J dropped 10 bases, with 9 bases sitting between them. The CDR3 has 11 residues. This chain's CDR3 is CASSFREGAFF. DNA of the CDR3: TGTGCCAGCAGTTTCCGGGAGGGAGCTTTCTTT.

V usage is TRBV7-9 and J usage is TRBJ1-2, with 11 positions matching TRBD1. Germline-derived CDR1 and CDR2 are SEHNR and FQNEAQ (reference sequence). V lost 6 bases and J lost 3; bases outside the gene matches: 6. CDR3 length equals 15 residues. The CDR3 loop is CASRYGQGAHYGYTF. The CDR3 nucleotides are TGTGCCAGCAGATACGGACAGGGGGCCCACTATGGCTACACCTTC.